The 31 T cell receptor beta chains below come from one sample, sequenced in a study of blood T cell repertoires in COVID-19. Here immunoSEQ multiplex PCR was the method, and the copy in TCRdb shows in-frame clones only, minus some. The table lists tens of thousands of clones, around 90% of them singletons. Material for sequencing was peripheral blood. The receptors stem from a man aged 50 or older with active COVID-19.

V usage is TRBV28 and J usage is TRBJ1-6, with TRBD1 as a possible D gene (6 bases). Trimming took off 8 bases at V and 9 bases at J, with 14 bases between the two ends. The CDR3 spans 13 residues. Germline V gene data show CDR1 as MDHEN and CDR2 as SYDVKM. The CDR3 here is CASGEGVASPLHF. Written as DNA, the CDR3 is TGTGCCAGCGGCGAGGGGGTAGCTTCACCCCTCCACTTT.

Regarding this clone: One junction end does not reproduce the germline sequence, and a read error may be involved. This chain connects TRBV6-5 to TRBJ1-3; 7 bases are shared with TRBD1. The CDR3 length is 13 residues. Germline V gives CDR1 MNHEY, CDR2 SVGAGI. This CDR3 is CASSSHRGNTIYF. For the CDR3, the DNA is TGTGCCAGCAGTTCCCACAGGGGAAATACCATATATTTT.

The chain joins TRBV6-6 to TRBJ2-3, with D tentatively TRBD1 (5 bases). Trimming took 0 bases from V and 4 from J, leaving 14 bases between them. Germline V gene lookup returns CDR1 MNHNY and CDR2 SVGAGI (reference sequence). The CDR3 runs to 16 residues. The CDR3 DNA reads TGTGCCAGCAGTTACTCCGCGGCAGGGCAGGCAGATACGCAGTATTTT. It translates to CASSYSAAGQADTQYF.

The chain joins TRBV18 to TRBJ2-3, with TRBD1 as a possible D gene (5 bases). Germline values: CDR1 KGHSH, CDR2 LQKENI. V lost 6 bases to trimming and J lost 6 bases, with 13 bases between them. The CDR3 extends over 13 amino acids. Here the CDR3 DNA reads TGTGCCAGCTCGCAAGGACCAGGGGATACGCAGTATTTT. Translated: CASSQGPGDTQYF. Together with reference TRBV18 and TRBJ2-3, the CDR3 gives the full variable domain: NAGVMQNPRHLVRRRGQEARLRCSPMKGHSHVYWYRQLPEEGLKFMVYLQKENIIDESGMPKERFSAEFPKEGPSILRIQQVVRGDSAAYFCASSQGPGDTQYFGPGTRLTVL.

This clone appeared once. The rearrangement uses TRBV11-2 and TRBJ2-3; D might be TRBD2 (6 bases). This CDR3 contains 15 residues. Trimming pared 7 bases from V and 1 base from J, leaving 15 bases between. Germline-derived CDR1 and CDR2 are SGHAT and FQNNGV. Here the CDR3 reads CASTQRASGTDTQYF. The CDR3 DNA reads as TGTGCCAGCACCCAGAGGGCTAGCGGCACAGATACGCAGTATTTT.

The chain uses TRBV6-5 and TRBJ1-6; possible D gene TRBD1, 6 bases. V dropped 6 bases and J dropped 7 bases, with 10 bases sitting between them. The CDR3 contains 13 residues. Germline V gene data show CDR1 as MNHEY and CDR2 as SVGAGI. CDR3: CASSTGQNSPLHF. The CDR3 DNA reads TGTGCCAGCAGCACAGGGCAGAATTCACCCCTCCACTTT.

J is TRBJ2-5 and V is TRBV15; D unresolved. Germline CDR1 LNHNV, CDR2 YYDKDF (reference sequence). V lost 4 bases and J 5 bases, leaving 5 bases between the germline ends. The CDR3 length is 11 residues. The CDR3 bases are TGTGCCACCAGCATCCGGGAGACCCAGTACTTC. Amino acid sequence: CATSIRETQYF.

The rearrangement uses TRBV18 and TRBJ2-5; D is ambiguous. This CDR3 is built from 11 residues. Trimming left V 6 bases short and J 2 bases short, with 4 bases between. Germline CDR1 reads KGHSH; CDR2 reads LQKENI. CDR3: CASSHQETQYF. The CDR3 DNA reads TGTGCCAGCTCTCATCAAGAGACCCAGTACTTC.

This CDR3 is CAISGTRSEETQYF. The CDR3 DNA reads TGTGCCATCAGTGGGACTAGGTCTGAGGAGACCCAGTACTTC. This chain uses TRBV10-3 with TRBJ2-5; 7 positions agree with TRBD2. The germline gives CDR1 ENHRY, CDR2 SYGVKD. V gave up 4 bases and J gave up 5 bases; unmatched junction bases: 7. This CDR3 region has 14 residues.

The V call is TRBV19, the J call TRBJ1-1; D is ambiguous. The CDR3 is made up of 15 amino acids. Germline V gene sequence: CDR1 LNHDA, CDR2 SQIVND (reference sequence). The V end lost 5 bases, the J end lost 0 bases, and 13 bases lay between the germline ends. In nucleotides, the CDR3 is TGTGCCAGTAGTCCAGGTGCTGGCGTGAACACTGAAGCTTTCTTT. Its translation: CASSPGAGVNTEAFF.

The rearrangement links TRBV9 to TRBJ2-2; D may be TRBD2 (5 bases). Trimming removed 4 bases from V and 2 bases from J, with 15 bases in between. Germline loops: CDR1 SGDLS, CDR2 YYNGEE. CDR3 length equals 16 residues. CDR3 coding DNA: TGTGCCAGCAGCTCTAATAAGGACTCAAACACCGGGGAGCTGTTTTTT. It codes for CASSSNKDSNTGELFF.

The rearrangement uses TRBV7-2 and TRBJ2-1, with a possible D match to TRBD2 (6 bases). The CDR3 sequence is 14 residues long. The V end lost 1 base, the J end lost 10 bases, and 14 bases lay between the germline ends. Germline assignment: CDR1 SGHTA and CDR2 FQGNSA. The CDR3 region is CASSLGIAALEQFF. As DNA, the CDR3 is TGTGCCAGCAGCTTAGGGATAGCGGCCCTCGAGCAGTTCTTC.

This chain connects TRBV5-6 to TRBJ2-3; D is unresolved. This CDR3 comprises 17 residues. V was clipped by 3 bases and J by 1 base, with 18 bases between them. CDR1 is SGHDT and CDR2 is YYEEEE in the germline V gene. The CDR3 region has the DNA TGTGCCAGCAGCTCGTCCGAAGAGCGTCTAGGCACAGATACGCAGTATTTT. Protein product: CASSSSEERLGTDTQYF.

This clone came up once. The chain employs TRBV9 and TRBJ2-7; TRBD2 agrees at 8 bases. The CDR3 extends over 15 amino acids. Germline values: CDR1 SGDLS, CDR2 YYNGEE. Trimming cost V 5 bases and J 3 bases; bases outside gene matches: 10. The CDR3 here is CASSRTSGENYEQYF. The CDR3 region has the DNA TGTGCCAGCAGTCGCACTAGCGGAGAGAACTACGAGCAGTACTTC.

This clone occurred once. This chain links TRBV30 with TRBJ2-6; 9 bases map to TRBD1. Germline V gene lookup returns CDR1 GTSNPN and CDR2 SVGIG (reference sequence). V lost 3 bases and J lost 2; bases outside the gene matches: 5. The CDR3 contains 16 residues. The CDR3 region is CAWRRTGEPGANVLTF. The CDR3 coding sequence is TGTGCCTGGAGGCGGACAGGGGAACCTGGGGCCAACGTCCTGACTTTC.

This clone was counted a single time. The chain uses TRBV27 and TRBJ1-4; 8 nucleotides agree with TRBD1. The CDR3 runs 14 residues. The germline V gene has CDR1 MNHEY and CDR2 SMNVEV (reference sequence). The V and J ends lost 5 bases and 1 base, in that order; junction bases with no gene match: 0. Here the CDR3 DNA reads TGTGCCAGCAGTGGACAGGGAACTAATGAAAAACTGTTTTTT. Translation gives CASSGQGTNEKLFF.

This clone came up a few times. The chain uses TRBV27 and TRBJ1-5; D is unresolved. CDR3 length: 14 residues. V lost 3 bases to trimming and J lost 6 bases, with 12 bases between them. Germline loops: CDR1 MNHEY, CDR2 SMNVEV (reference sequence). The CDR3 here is CASSFWGRGQPQHF. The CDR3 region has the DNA TGTGCCAGCAGTTTCTGGGGTCGGGGTCAGCCCCAGCATTTT.

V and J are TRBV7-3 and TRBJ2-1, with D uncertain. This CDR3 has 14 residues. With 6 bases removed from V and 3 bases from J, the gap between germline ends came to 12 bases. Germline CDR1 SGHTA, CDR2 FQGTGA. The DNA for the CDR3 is TGTGCCAGCAGTGAGGATGGCCACTACAATGAGCAGTTCTTC. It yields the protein CASSEDGHYNEQFF.

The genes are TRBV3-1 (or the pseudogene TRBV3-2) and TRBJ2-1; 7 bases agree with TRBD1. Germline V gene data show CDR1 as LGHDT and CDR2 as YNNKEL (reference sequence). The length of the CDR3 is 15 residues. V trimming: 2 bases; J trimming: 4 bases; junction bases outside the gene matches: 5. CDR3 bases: TGTGCCAGCAGCCAAACCGGACAGGATTACAATGAGCAGTTCTTC. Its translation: CASSQTGQDYNEQFF.

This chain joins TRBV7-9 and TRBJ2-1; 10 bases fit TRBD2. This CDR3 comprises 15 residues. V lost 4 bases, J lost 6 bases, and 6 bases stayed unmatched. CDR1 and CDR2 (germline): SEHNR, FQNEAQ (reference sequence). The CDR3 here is CASSSVAGGPNEQFF. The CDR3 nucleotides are TGTGCCAGCAGCTCCGTAGCGGGAGGCCCCAATGAGCAGTTCTTC.

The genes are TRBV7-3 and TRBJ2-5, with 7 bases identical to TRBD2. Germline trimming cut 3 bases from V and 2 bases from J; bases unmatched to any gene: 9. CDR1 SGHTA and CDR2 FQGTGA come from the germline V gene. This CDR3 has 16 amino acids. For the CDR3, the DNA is TGTGCCAGCAGCTTTAACGGGGCGGGGGTTCAAGAGACCCAGTACTTC. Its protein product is CASSFNGAGVQETQYF.

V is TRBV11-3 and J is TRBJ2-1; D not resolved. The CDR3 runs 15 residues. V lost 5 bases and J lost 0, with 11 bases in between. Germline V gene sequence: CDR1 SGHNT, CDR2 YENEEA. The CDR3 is CASSQRLSSYNEQFF. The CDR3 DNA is TGTGCCAGCAGCCAGCGTTTAAGCTCCTACAATGAGCAGTTCTTC.

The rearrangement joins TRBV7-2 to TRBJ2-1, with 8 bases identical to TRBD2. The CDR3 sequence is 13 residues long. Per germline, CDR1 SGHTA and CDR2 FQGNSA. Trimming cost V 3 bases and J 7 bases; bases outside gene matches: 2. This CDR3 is CASSFERENEQFF. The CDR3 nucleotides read TGTGCCAGCAGCTTTGAGCGGGAGAATGAGCAGTTCTTC. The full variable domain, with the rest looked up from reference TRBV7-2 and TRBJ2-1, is GAGVSQSPSNKVTEKGKDVELRCDPISGHTALYWYRQSLGQGLEFLIYFQGNSAPDKSGLPSDRFSAERTGGSVSTLTIQRTQQEDSAVYLCASSFERENEQFFGPGTRLTVL.

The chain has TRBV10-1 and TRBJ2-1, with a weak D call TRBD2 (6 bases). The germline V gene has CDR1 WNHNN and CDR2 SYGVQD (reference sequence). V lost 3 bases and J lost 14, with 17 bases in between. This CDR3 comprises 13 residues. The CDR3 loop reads CASSDGLAPFEFF. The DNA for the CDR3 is TGCGCCAGCAGTGATGGGCTAGCGCCCTTCGAGTTCTTC.

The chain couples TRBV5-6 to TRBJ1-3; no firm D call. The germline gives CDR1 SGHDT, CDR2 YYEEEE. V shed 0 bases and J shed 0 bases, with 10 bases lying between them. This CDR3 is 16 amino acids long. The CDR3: CASSLVGTSSGNTIYF. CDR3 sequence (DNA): TGTGCCAGCAGCTTGGTTGGTACCAGCTCTGGAAACACCATATATTTT.

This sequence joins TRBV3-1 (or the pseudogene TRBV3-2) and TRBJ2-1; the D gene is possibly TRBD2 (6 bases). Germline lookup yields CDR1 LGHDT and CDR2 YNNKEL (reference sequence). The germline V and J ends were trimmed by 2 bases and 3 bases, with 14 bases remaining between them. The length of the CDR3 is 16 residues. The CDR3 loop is CASSQRTIGNYNEQFF. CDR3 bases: TGTGCCAGCAGCCAACGGACTATCGGAAACTACAATGAGCAGTTCTTC.

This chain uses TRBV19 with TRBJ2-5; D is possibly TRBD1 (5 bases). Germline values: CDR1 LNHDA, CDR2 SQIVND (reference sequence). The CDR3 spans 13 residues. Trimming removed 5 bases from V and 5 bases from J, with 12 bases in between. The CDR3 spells CASSPGYSETQYF. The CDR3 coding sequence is TGTGCCAGTAGTCCAGGGTATAGTGAGACCCAGTACTTC.

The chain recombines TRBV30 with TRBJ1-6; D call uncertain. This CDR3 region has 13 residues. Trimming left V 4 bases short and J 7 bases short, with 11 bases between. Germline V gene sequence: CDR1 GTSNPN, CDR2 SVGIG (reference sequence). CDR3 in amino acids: CAWNKQRNSPLHF. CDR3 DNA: TGTGCCTGGAATAAGCAGCGGAATTCACCCCTCCACTTT.

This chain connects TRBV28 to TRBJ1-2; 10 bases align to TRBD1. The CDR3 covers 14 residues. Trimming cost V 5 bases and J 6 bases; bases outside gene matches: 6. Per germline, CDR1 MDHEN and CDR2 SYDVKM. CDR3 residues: CASSRPGTGDGYTF. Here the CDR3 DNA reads TGTGCCAGCAGTCGTCCCGGGACAGGGGATGGCTACACCTTC.

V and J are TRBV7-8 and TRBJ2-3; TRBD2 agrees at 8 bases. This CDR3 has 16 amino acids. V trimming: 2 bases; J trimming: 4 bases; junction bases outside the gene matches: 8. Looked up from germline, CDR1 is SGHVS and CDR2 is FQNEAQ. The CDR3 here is CASSLRAAGGPDTQYF. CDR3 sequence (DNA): TGTGCCAGCAGCTTAAGGGCCGCGGGAGGCCCAGATACGCAGTATTTT.

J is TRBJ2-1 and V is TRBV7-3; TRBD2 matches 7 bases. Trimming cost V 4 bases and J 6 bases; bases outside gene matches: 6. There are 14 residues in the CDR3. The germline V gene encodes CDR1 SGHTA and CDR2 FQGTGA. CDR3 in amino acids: CASSSLGGVNEQFF. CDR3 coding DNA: TGTGCCAGCAGCTCCCTGGGGGGGGTCAATGAGCAGTTCTTC.